The T cell receptor (beta chain) described here comes from a study of blood T cell repertoires in COVID-19. Study-wide background: Italy, Spain and the United States were the sources of the convalescent and acute COVID-19 samples.

Germline V gene sequence: CDR1 SGHRS, CDR2 YFSETQ. The CDR3 spans 13 residues. V lost 7 bases and J lost 8; bases outside the gene matches: 8. The table came from immunoSEQ multiplex PCR; TCRdb's copy has only in-frame clones and leaves some out. The data hold about 280,000 clones, with roughly 80% observed a single time. This receptor was taken from a man between 35 and 55 years old who had been exposed to COVID-19. The J gene is TRBJ1-4, the V gene TRBV5-1; 7 bases align to TRBD1. The material sequenced was PBMCs or T cells enriched from blood (not recorded which). CDR3 region: CASRPGGNEKLFF. The DNA of the CDR3 is TGCGCCAGCCGGCCAGGGGGTAACGAAAAACTGTTTTTT.